A selection of T cell receptor beta chains follows, all from one sample in a study of CD8+ T cells in alopecia areata. The assay was immunoSEQ multiplex PCR, and TCRdb's table has in-frame clones only and misses some. The sample carries 200,000 or so clones, over 45% recorded once. Specimen: CD4+ T cells sorted from blood, collected at week 24, from a patient treated with tofacitinib. These TCRs come from a human donor with alopecia areata. The CDR3 runs from the conserved cysteine through the conserved F or W. D genes are given only for firm matches. Clone size, where shown, is once, few, many, or a class for clones that have expanded.

j_gene: TRBJ1-5
abundance: few
v_gene: TRBV9
d_gene: NA
CDR3nt: TGTGCCAGCAGCCCAGATGGGAGATCCGCTCAGCCCCAGCATTTT
CDR3aa: CASSPDGRSAQPQHF

j_gene: TRBJ2-5
abundance: once
v_gene: TRBV18
d_gene: NA
CDR3nt: TGTGCCAGCTCACTGGAACCGACGGGAGAGACCCAGTACTTC
CDR3aa: CASSLEPTGETQYF

j_gene: TRBJ2-3
abundance: NA
v_gene: TRBV7-2
d_gene: NA
CDR3nt: TGTGCCAGCAGCTTAGCGGGGGGGCGACGAGATACGCAGTATTTT
CDR3aa: CASSLAGGRRDTQYF

j_gene: TRBJ1-5
abundance: NA
v_gene: TRBV29-1
d_gene: NA
CDR3nt: TGCAGCGTTGGCAACAGGGAGACGGGTCAGCCCCAGCATTTT
CDR3aa: CSVGNRETGQPQHF

j_gene: TRBJ2-1
abundance: NA
v_gene: TRBV28
d_gene: TRBD1
CDR3nt: TGTGCCAGCAGTTTAAACCCTTCCGGGACAGGGGGCTATGAGCAGTTCTTC
CDR3aa: CASSLNPSGTGGYEQFF

j_gene: TRBJ2-5
abundance: NA
v_gene: TRBV4-1
d_gene: NA
CDR3nt: TGCGCCAGCAGCCAAGGCCAGTTGGAAGAGACCCAGTACTTC
CDR3aa: CASSQGQLEETQYF

j_gene: TRBJ2-3
abundance: NA
v_gene: TRBV7-9
d_gene: NA
CDR3nt: TGTGCCAGCAGCTTATTGGCCAGAACAGATACGCAGTATTTT
CDR3aa: CASSLLARTDTQYF

j_gene: TRBJ1-1
abundance: few
v_gene: TRBV5-1
d_gene: NA
CDR3nt: TGCGCCAGCAGCTACGATAGGGGCACTGAAGCTTTCTTT
CDR3aa: CASSYDRGTEAFF

j_gene: TRBJ2-1
abundance: NA
v_gene: TRBV11-2
d_gene: NA
CDR3nt: TGTGCCAGCAGCTTAGGGGGTACCTCCTACAATGAGCAGTTCTTC
CDR3aa: CASSLGGTSYNEQFF

j_gene: TRBJ2-3
abundance: NA
v_gene: TRBV6-6
d_gene: NA
CDR3nt: TGTGCCAGCGGGGACTCGACAACGGATACGCAGTATTTT
CDR3aa: CASGDSTTDTQYF

j_gene: TRBJ1-1
abundance: NA
v_gene: TRBV29-1
d_gene: NA
CDR3nt: TGCAGCGTTGGCGGGACGGCGAACACTGAAGCTTTCTTT
CDR3aa: CSVGGTANTEAFF

j_gene: TRBJ1-2
abundance: NA
v_gene: TRBV9
d_gene: TRBD1
CDR3nt: TGTGCCAGCAGCGCCGGGACAGGGTCTAACTATGGCTACACCTTC
CDR3aa: CASSAGTGSNYGYTF

j_gene: TRBJ2-3
abundance: few
v_gene: TRBV29-1
d_gene: NA
CDR3nt: TGCAGCGCCAGGGGGGCGGGATCAGATACGCAGTATTTT
CDR3aa: CSARGAGSDTQYF

j_gene: TRBJ1-2
abundance: NA
v_gene: TRBV29-1
d_gene: NA
CDR3nt: TGCAGCGTCCGGGGAGATCAGGAAAACTATGGCTACACCTTC
CDR3aa: CSVRGDQENYGYTF

j_gene: TRBJ2-7
abundance: NA
v_gene: TRBV5-6
d_gene: NA
CDR3nt: TGTGCCAGCAGCTTCGGTCTACAGTCCTCCTACGAGCAGTACTTC
CDR3aa: CASSFGLQSSYEQYF

j_gene: TRBJ2-4
abundance: NA
v_gene: TRBV2
d_gene: TRBD2
CDR3nt: TGTGCCAGCAGTGAGGGACTAGCGGGAGGCCGGAACATTCAGTACTTC
CDR3aa: CASSEGLAGGRNIQYF

j_gene: TRBJ2-1
abundance: NA
v_gene: TRBV30
d_gene: NA
CDR3nt: TGTGCCTGGAGTGTACGAAGGAATGAGCAGTTCTTC
CDR3aa: CAWSVRRNEQFF

j_gene: TRBJ1-6
abundance: NA
v_gene: TRBV25-1
d_gene: TRBD1
CDR3nt: TGTGCCAGCAGGGCGACAGGGGACTATAGATCACCCCTCCACTTT
CDR3aa: CASRATGDYRSPLHF

j_gene: TRBJ2-5
abundance: NA
v_gene: TRBV25-1
d_gene: NA
CDR3nt: TGTGCCAGCAGCTCGAGGGTCCTCCAAGAGACCCAGTACTTC
CDR3aa: CASSSRVLQETQYF

j_gene: TRBJ2-1
abundance: few
v_gene: TRBV29-1
d_gene: TRBD1
CDR3nt: TGCAGCGCGGCTAGGACAGGGGCCCCCCATGAGCAGTTCTTC
CDR3aa: CSAARTGAPHEQFF

j_gene: TRBJ2-7
abundance: few
v_gene: TRBV30
d_gene: NA
CDR3nt: TGTGCCTGGAGTGCTCAATACGAGCAGTACTTC
CDR3aa: CAWSAQYEQYF

j_gene: TRBJ2-7
abundance: NA
v_gene: TRBV14
d_gene: NA
CDR3nt: TGTGCCAGCAGCCCCCATACCTCCTACGAGCAGTACTTC
CDR3aa: CASSPHTSYEQYF

j_gene: TRBJ2-3
abundance: NA
v_gene: TRBV9
d_gene: NA
CDR3nt: TGTGCCAGCAGCGACTTCCCAAGCACAGATACGCAGTATTTT
CDR3aa: CASSDFPSTDTQYF

j_gene: TRBJ2-6
abundance: NA
v_gene: TRBV5-6
d_gene: TRBD1
CDR3nt: TGTGCCAGCAGCTTAGTCGATGGCAGGGGGCTCCCCGGGGCCAACGTCCTGACTTTC
CDR3aa: CASSLVDGRGLPGANVLTF

j_gene: TRBJ1-4
abundance: NA
v_gene: TRBV30
d_gene: NA
CDR3nt: TGTGCCTGGGGCTGGGGGATTGGTGAAAAACTGTTTTTT
CDR3aa: CAWGWGIGEKLFF

j_gene: TRBJ2-3
abundance: few
v_gene: TRBV10-3
d_gene: NA
CDR3nt: TGTGCCATCGCCACGGGCAGGGGCACAGATACGCAGTATTTT
CDR3aa: CAIATGRGTDTQYF

j_gene: TRBJ2-2
abundance: NA
v_gene: TRBV5-4
d_gene: TRBD2
CDR3nt: TGTGCCAGCAGCGTCCGGACTAGAGACACCGGGGAGCTGTTTTTT
CDR3aa: CASSVRTRDTGELFF

j_gene: TRBJ2-3
abundance: few
v_gene: TRBV7-2
d_gene: NA
CDR3nt: TGTGCCAGCAGCTTAGAGGCCAGGGGAATAGATACGCAGTATTTT
CDR3aa: CASSLEARGIDTQYF

j_gene: TRBJ1-1
abundance: few
v_gene: TRBV11-3
d_gene: NA
CDR3nt: TGTGCCAGCAGCAGGACAGTGAACACTGAAGCTTTCTTT
CDR3aa: CASSRTVNTEAFF

j_gene: TRBJ2-1
abundance: NA
v_gene: TRBV29-1
d_gene: NA
CDR3nt: TGCAGCGAGGCTAGAGACCTATTGGTCAATGAGCAGTTCTTC
CDR3aa: CSEARDLLVNEQFF

j_gene: TRBJ2-1
abundance: NA
v_gene: TRBV29-1
d_gene: TRBD2
CDR3nt: TGCAGCGTGTTTTGGGCGGGGACTAGCGTGAACAATGAGCAGTTCTTC
CDR3aa: CSVFWAGTSVNNEQFF

j_gene: TRBJ1-2
abundance: NA
v_gene: TRBV19
d_gene: NA
CDR3nt: TGTGCCAGTAGTATAGTACAGGAGAACTATGGCTACACCTTC
CDR3aa: CASSIVQENYGYTF

j_gene: TRBJ1-5
abundance: NA
v_gene: TRBV5-6
d_gene: NA
CDR3nt: TGTGCCAGCAGCCAGCTTCTGGGTGGCGACAATCAGCCCCAGCATTTT
CDR3aa: CASSQLLGGDNQPQHF